The clone carrying this TCR beta chain turned up a few times. Antigen: not known. The CDR3 consists of 13 residues. The V and J ends lost 5 bases and 3 bases respectively, with 10 bases between them. Germline V lookup: CDR1 SGHNT, CDR2 YENEEA. The entry originates in a study of T cell repertoires in cytomegalovirus infection. Study-level background: In public TCR beta signatures, there were indications of both CMV infection and matching HLA type.

TCRdb independently ran MiXCR on the reads; one entry per CDR3 protein. This sample has 160,000 or so distinct CDR3 sequences, with about 15% found just once. Study-wide points: Frequencies of public TCR beta families were cumulated, and this identified carriers of CMV plus the relevant HLA.

The TCR was taken from a human donor in good health (CMV status not recorded). Some clones in this sample may be carry-over from other donors' samples. The chain carries TRBV11-3 and TRBJ2-5, with D possibly being TRBD2 (6 bases). Sequenced sample: CD8+ T cells from PBMCs. CDR3 loop: CASSMGGEETQYF. The DNA for the CDR3 is TGTGCCAGCAGCATGGGCGGGGAAGAGACCCAGTACTTC.